The table lists the clone carrying this TCR beta chain with many counts. Antigen: not known. TCRdb itself ran the PCR reads through MiXCR, one entry per CDR3 protein. The sample lists tens of thousands of distinct CDR3 sequences, about 23% occurring once. The sample originates from a study of molecular identifiers for immune sequencing clone quantification. Study overall: Split five ways in replicates, RNA from roughly 20,000 or 100,000 naive CD8 cells had four portions sequenced. Study-level results: Jurkat TCR RNA spiked in from one cell could reportedly be detected among around 920,000 naive cells.

Investigators produced naive CD8 libraries from around 20,000 to 1,000,000 sorted cells, drawing on 10%, 30% or 50% RNA. Naive CD8 T cells were sorted, and the gate applied was CD8+CD4-CCR7+CD45RA+. V gave up 8 bases and J gave up 0 bases; unmatched junction bases: 8. The CDR3 totals 15 residues. In germline, CDR1 is SNHLY, CDR2 FYNNEI. V gene TRBV2 combines with J gene TRBJ2-5; 8 bases align to TRBD1. The specimen was naive CD8+ T cells from blood, with Jurkat cell RNA spiked in. Documented subset: FACS-sorted CD8+CD4-CCR7+CD45RA+ naive T cells. This sequence originates from a human donor in good health. Some libraries in this study had Jurkat cell RNA spiked in. CDR3 sequence (DNA): TGTGCCAGCGGGCAGGGGGCTTCGTACCAAGAGACCCAGTACTTC. It codes for CASGQGASYQETQYF.